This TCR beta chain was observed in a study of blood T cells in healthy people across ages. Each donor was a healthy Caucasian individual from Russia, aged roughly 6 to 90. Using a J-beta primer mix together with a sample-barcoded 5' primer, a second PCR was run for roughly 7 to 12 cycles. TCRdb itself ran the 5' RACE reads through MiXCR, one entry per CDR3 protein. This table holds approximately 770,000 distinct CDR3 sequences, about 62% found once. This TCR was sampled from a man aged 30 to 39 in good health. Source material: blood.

Written as DNA, the CDR3 is TGTGCCATCGGGAGAAAGGCTCCTGGCTACACCTTC. Its protein product is CAIGRKAPGYTF. The V gene is TRBV10-3, the J gene TRBJ1-2; D unresolved. The germline CDR1 and CDR2 sequences are ENHRY and SYGVKD. The CDR3 consists of 12 residues. V lost 8 bases to trimming and J lost 7 bases, with 14 bases between them.